This TCR beta chain was recovered during a study of quantifying T cell responses using KT2 cells. Study-wide context: Reverse transcription used primers in the TCR alpha and beta constant regions. The second PCR ran as a qPCR until a predetermined fluorescence threshold was reached. Whole-study results and caveats: The number of KT2 alpha and beta sequences was a linear function of input KT2 cells.

A single-stranded UMI oligo with SP2 sequence was ligated to cDNA 3' ends. An equimolar mix of RC1.1 and RC1.2 primed the beta chain across TRBC1 and TRBC2. TCRdb called the UMI-ligation and nested PCR reads again in MiXCR, with one record for every CDR3 protein. The table includes tens of thousands of distinct CDR3 sequences, approximately 10% detected once. Unfractionated PBMC were spiked with known numbers of KT2 clone cells. Fixed numbers of PBMC received varying amounts of KT2 cells. V lost 0 bases, J lost 5 bases, and 13 bases lay in between. Germline V gene data show CDR1 as MNHEY and CDR2 as SVGEGT. CDR3 length equals 15 residues. Note on this clonotype: Antigen specificity is unknown.

The sample consisted of PBMCs spiked with cells of the T cell clone KT2. The source is a human donor. The rearrangement links TRBV6-2 or TRBV6-3 to TRBJ1-1, with no clear D. The CDR3, as DNA: TGTGCCAGCAGTTACTCGGACGGCTCGGCGACTGAAGCTTTCTTT. Protein: CASSYSDGSATEAFF.